This section outlines one T cell receptor (beta chain) sequence together with its context. This sample was included in a study of blood T cell repertoires in COVID-19. CDR1 ENHRY and CDR2 SYGVKD come from the germline V gene. The J segment lost 5 bases and the V segment lost 3 bases, leaving 10 bases of the junction unmatched. This CDR3 has 16 residues. Using immunoSEQ multiplex PCR, the repertoire was profiled, and TCRdb retains in-frame clones only, with some absent. The sample contains over 50,000 clones, approximately 86% of which appear only once. The chain is built from TRBV10-3 and TRBJ1-1; 9 bases map to TRBD1. Sequencing was done on a sample of peripheral blood. The sequence came from a man between 70 and 80 years old with acute or convalescent COVID-19. The CDR3 DNA follows: TGTGCCATCAGTGACTGGGGACAGGGTGGGAAGACTGAAGCTTTCTTT. It yields the protein CAISDWGQGGKTEAFF.